Sequencing of this T cell receptor beta chain was carried out in a study of cytomegalovirus exposure and HLA in healthy donors. Study in general: For the 300 to 400 genotyped donors, approximately 82% fell within the Caucasian-associated ancestry cluster. Study-level results: Several top significant clusters appeared, in a later analysis, to be linked to common viral pathogens. Listed as cytomegalovirus-associated were over 150 TCR beta chains. TCR beta V segments were, for the most part, productive about 87% or about 30% of the time in an earlier analysis.

CDR3 length equals 14 residues. The trim removed 7 bases at V and 6 bases at J, leaving 8 bases unmatched. CDR1 and CDR2 (germline): SQVTM, ANQGSEA. On this clone itself: The antigen is not known. Other DNA sequences in the same sample also yield this CDR3.

Amplification used 60 Vbeta primers and 13 Jbeta primers. Produced via immunoSEQ multiplex PCR; TCRdb's table is partial and in-frame only. The profile shows around 200,000 clones, 55% to 65% of them singletons. The clonotype originates from a middle-aged man in good health and CMV-seronegative. The chain is built from TRBV29-1 and TRBJ2-3; 12 bases are a match to TRBD2. The sequencing input was PBMCs. The CDR3 reads CSAETSGSTDTQYF. As DNA, the CDR3 is TGCAGCGCCGAGACTAGCGGGAGTACGGATACGCAGTATTTT.